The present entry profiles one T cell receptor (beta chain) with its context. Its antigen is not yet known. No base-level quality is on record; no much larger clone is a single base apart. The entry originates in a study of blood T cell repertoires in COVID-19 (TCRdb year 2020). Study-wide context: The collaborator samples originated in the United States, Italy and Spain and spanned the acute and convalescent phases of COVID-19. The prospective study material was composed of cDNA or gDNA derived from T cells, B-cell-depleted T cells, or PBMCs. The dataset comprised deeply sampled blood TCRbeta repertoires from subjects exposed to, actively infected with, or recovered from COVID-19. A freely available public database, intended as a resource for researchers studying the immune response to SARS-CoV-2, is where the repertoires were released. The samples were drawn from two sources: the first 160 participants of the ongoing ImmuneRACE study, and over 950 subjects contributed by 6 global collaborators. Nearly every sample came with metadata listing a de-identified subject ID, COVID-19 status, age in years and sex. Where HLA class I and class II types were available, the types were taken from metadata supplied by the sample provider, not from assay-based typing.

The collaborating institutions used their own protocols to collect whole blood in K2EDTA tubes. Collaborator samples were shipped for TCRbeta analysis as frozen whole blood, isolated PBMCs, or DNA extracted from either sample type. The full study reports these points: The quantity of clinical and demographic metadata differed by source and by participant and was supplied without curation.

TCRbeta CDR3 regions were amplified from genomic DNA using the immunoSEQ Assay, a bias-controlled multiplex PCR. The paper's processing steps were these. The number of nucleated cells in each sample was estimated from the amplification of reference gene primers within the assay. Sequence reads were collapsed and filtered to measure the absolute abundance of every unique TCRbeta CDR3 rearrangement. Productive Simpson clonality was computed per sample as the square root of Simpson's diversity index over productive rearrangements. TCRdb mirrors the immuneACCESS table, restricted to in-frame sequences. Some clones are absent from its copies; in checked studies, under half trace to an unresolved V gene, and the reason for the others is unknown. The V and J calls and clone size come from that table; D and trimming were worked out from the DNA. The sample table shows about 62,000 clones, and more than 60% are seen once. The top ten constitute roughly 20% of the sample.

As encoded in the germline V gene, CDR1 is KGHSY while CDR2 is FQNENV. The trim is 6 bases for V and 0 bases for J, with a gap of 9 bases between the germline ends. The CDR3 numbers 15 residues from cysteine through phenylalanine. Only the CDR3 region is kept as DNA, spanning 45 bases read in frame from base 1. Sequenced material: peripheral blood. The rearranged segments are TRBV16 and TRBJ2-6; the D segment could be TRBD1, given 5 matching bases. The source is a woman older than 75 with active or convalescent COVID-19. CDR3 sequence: CASSADSSGANVLTF. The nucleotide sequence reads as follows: TGTGCCAGCAGTGCAGACAGCTCTGGGGCCAACGTCCTGACTTTC.